This T cell receptor (beta chain) was recorded in a study of blood T cell repertoires in COVID-19. Study summary: COVID-19 samples collected from the United States, Italy and Spain covered acute and convalescent phases. Sources were T cells, B-cell-depleted T cells, or PBMCs; the material itself was cDNA or gDNA.

As originally analysed: Reference gene primer amplification yielded estimated nucleated cell counts. Sequencing was performed with immunoSEQ multiplex PCR; in TCRdb, only in-frame clones are kept and a portion is missing. V, J and clone size were drawn from that table, and D and trimming were deduced from the DNA. Found here are some 40,000 clones, 88% of them singletons; the top ten hold about 5.3%. Germline assignment: CDR1 MDHEN and CDR2 SYDVKM. The CDR3 runs 13 residues. Deletions cut 6 bases from V and 6 bases from J, with 13 bases between. Sequencing input: peripheral blood. J is TRBJ2-3 and V is TRBV28, with unresolved D. The clonotype originates from a human donor in a cohort sampled during active COVID-19. The CDR3 bases are TGTGCCAGCAGCACTACCCAAGCGGATACGCAGTATTTT. Protein: CASSTTQADTQYF. Using reference TRBV28 and TRBJ2-3 for the parts outside the CDR3, the full variable domain is DVKVTQSSRYLVKRTGEKVFLECVQDMDHENMFWYRQDPGLGLRLIYFSYDVKMKEKGDIPEGYSVSREKKERFSLILESASTNQTSMYLCASSTTQADTQYFGPGTRLTVL.